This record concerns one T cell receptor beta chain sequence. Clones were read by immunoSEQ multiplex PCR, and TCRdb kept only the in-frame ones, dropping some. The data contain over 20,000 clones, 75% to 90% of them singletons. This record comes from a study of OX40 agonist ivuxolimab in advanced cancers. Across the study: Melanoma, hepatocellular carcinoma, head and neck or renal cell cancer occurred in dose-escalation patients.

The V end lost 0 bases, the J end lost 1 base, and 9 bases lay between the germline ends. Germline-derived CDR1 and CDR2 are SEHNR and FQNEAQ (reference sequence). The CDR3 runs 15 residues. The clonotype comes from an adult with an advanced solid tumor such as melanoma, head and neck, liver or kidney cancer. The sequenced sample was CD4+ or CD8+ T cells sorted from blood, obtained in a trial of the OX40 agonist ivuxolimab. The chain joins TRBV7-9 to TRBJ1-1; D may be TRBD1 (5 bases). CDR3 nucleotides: TGTGCCAGCAGCTTAGCGCAGGGCCAGAACACTGAAGCTTTCTTT. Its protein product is CASSLAQGQNTEAFF.